The present T cell receptor beta chain was sequenced within a study of shared clonotypes between healthy human individuals. Study-wide points: All-four-donor shared clonotypes had higher generation probabilities than non-shared clonotypes did.

Regarding this clone: No antigen is known for it.

TCRdb's table, derived via immunoSEQ multiplex PCR, lists solely in-frame clones and lacks some. The sample carries around 2.1 million clones, 93% recorded once. The naive CD8 population came from CD45RO-negative cells selected for CCR7, without terminally differentiated effector memory CD45RA+ cells. The sequence derives from a man in his late teens or twenties in good health. Some clones in this sample may be carry-over from other donors' samples. Sequences were obtained from naive CD8+ T cells from PBMCs.

The CDR3 loop is CASSAGRGLHSYEQYF. The CDR3 bases are TGTGCCAGCAGCGCTGGGCGGGGGCTCCACTCCTACGAGCAGTACTTC. The chain joins TRBV9 to TRBJ2-7, with D possibly matching TRBD2 (7 bases). V was shortened by 3 bases and J by 0 bases, with 16 bases between the two germline ends. The CDR3 runs to 16 residues. Looked up from germline, CDR1 is SGDLS and CDR2 is YYNGEE. The whole variable domain, remainder taken from reference TRBV9 and TRBJ2-7, is DSGVTQTPKHLITATGQRVTLRCSPRSGDLSVYWYQQSLDQGLQFLIQYYNGEERAKGNILERFSAQQFPDLHSELNLSSLELGDSALYFCASSAGRGLHSYEQYFGPGTRLTVT.